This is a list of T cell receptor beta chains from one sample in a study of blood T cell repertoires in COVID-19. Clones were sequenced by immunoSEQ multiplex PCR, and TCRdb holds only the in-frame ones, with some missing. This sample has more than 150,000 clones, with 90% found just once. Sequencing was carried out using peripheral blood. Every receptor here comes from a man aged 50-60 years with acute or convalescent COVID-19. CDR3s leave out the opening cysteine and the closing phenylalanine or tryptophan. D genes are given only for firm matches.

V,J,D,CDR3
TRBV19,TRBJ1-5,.,ASSGAVSQPQH
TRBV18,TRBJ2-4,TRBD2,ASSPRLAGGLAKNIQY
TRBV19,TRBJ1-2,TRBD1,ASSSGPGGYGYT
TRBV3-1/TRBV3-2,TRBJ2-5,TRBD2,ASSQARGLAGGQETQY
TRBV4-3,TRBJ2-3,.,ASSQDGSRSDTQY
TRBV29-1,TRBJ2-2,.,SVRWTSNTGELF
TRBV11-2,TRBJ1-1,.,ASSFVHRDTEAF
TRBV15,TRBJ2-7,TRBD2,ATSRGVAGGPGEQY
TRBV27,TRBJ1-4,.,ASSQRPGVGGEKLF
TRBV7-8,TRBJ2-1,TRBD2,ASSKGTSGGLWDEQF
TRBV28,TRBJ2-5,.,ASSFLGKGLELTQETQY
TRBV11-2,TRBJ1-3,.,ASSAYPRNTIY
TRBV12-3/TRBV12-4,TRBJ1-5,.,ASSGRAHQPQH
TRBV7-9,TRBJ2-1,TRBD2,ASRSGTSGLDEQF
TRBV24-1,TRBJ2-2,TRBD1,ATSDRQWTGNTGELF
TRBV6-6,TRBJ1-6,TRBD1,ASSSHQTGSNSPLH
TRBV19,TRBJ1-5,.,ASSISGSGNQPQH
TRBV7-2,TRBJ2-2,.,ASSPNSGRNTGELF
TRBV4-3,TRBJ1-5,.,ASSQGGYQPQH
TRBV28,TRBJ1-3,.,ASSSGIYTIY
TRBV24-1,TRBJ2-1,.,ATATTLNEQF
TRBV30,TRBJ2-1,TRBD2,AWTSLRASGEQF
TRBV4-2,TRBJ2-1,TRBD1,ASSHPTGAGAQF
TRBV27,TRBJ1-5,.,ASSLKGAYSNQPQH
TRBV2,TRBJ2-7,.,ASGTSVRGEQY
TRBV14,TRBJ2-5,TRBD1,ASSPWTGSQTQY